Presented here are 2 T cell receptor beta chains from one specimen sequenced in a study of neurological immune-mediated disorders. Time point given: technical triplicate 1. TCRdb itself ran the 5' RACE reads through MiXCR, one entry per CDR3 protein. The sample records 35,000 to 40,000 distinct CDR3 sequences, approximately 10% being singletons. Sequencing was performed on PBMCs. These receptors were obtained from a man aged 60 to 69 with HTLV-1-associated myelopathy (HAM/TSP).

As to this clonotype: Compared with germline, one end of the junction differs, possibly owing to a read error. This chain links TRBV3-1 with TRBJ1-1; the D is unclear. Germline V gene data show CDR1 as LGHDT and CDR2 as YNNKEL (reference sequence). CDR3 length: 13 amino acids. CDR3 in amino acids: CASSQGRNTESFF. CDR3 coding DNA: TGTGCCAGCAGCCAAGGTAGAAACACTGAATCTTTCTTT.

At least ten counts were recorded for this clonotype. The chain uses TRBV29-1 and TRBJ1-5; D perhaps matches TRBD1 (5 bases). Trimming took 4 bases from V and 3 from J, leaving 16 bases between them. Germline assignment: CDR1 SQVTM and CDR2 ANQGSEA. The CDR3 spans 15 residues. The CDR3 DNA follows: TGCAGCGTTGGGGGGGATCTGGGAAACAATCAGCCCCAGCATTTT. Amino acids: CSVGGDLGNNQPQHF.